What follows are 13 T cell receptor beta chains derived from one specimen sequenced in a study of shared clonotypes between healthy human individuals. Assay: immunoSEQ multiplex PCR; the TCRdb copy retains only in-frame clones and omits some. Of about 700,000 clones listed, approximately 90% were seen once; the top ten hold 20% to 25%. CD8 cells classed as naive were CD45RO-negative and positively selected for CCR7, excluding terminally differentiated effector memory CD45RA+ cells. Sequencing used naive CD8+ T cells sorted from blood. The source of these receptors is a man aged 25 to 45 in good health.

This chain uses TRBV7-8 with TRBJ2-7, with D uncertain. V gave up 2 bases and J gave up 3 bases, with 23 bases separating them. Germline CDR1 SGHVS, CDR2 FQNEAQ. The CDR3 consists of 18 residues. The CDR3 DNA reads as TGTGCCAGCAGCTTATACTTCTTTGGGCGCCAGGAGTTCTACGAGCAGTACTTC. This sequence encodes CASSLYFFGRQEFYEQYF.

The V and J genes are TRBV2 and TRBJ2-1, with TRBD2 identical over 14 bases. The V gene's germline CDR1 is SNHLY and CDR2 FYNNEI. The trim removed 9 bases at V and 0 bases at J, leaving 10 bases unmatched. This CDR3 comprises 18 residues. The CDR3 region has the DNA TGTGCCAGTCAACCGGGACTAGCGGGAGAGAACTCCTACAATGAGCAGTTCTTC. Translated, it gives CASQPGLAGENSYNEQFF.

The chain links TRBV9 to TRBJ2-7; the match to TRBD2 covers 8 bases. Germline trimming cut 0 bases from V and 3 bases from J; bases unmatched to any gene: 23. The CDR3 is 21 residues long. Germline values: CDR1 SGDLS, CDR2 YYNGEE. CDR3 sequence reads: CASSVAVGTGVSGRSGYEQYF. The CDR3 nucleotides read TGTGCCAGCAGCGTAGCCGTAGGGACTGGGGTAAGCGGGAGATCCGGCTACGAGCAGTACTTC. The full variable domain, in which reference TRBV9 and TRBJ2-7 provide the parts outside the CDR3, is DSGVTQTPKHLITATGQRVTLRCSPRSGDLSVYWYQQSLDQGLQFLIQYYNGEERAKGNILERFSAQQFPDLHSELNLSSLELGDSALYFCASSVAVGTGVSGRSGYEQYFGPGTRLTVT.

This chain connects TRBV19 to TRBJ2-1, with TRBD1 identical over 7 bases. Germline-derived CDR1 and CDR2 are LNHDA and SQIVND (reference sequence). The CDR3 loop spans 16 amino acids. V lost 1 base and J lost 5; bases outside the gene matches: 8. Here the CDR3 reads CASSIGTGAPHNEQFF. The CDR3 coding sequence is TGTGCCAGTAGTATAGGGACAGGAGCCCCACACAATGAGCAGTTCTTC.

This clone was detected only a few times. The chain carries TRBV7-9 and TRBJ1-2; TRBD1 is a possible D gene (5 bases). The CDR3 contains 13 residues. Trimming removed 4 bases at V and 3 bases at J, with 9 bases between. Germline V gene data show CDR1 as SEHNR and CDR2 as FQNEAQ (reference sequence). Written as DNA, the CDR3 is TGTGCCAGCAGCTATCAGGGAGACTATGGCTACACCTTC. This codes for CASSYQGDYGYTF.

The chain carries TRBV6-5 and TRBJ2-3, with D hard to call. V was clipped by 4 bases and J by 11 bases, with 10 bases between them. CDR1 is MNHEY and CDR2 is SVGAGI in the germline V gene. This CDR3 comprises 11 residues. The DNA of the CDR3 is TGTGCCAGCAGTTCCCAAGAGGTGCAGTATTTT. Protein sequence: CASSSQEVQYF.

The chain recombines TRBV18 with TRBJ1-2, with 10 positions matching TRBD1. J lost 6 bases, V lost 3 bases, and 4 bases had no gene match. The CDR3 loop spans 14 amino acids. Per the germline V gene, CDR1 is KGHSH and CDR2 is LQKENI. The CDR3 protein is CASSPGTGENGYTF. CDR3 DNA: TGTGCCAGCTCACCGGGGACAGGGGAAAATGGCTACACCTTC.

The table lists this clone with a count of one. V is TRBV6-6 and J is TRBJ2-7; D possibly corresponds to TRBD1 (6 bases). The V gene's germline CDR1 is MNHNY and CDR2 SVGAGI (reference sequence). The V gene lost 6 bases and the J gene lost 2 bases, with 14 bases spanning the gap. The CDR3 covers 14 residues. As DNA, the CDR3 is TGTGCCAGCAGCCGGACAGAACAACCCTACGAGCAGTACTTC. Its protein product is CASSRTEQPYEQYF.

The chain links TRBV6-5 to TRBJ2-1, with 8 bases lining up with TRBD2. Germline V gene lookup returns CDR1 MNHEY and CDR2 SVGAGI. The J segment lost 9 bases and the V segment lost 2 bases, leaving 3 bases of the junction unmatched. The CDR3 covers 13 residues. Here the CDR3 reads CASSYLAGGEQFF. The DNA for the CDR3 is TGTGCCAGCAGTTACCTGGCGGGGGGTGAGCAGTTCTTC.

The chain couples TRBV6-1 to TRBJ1-5, with D maybe TRBD1 (6 bases). CDR1 and CDR2 from the germline V gene are MNHNS and SASEGT. Trimming removed 2 bases at V and 3 bases at J, with 14 bases between. The CDR3 extends over 16 amino acids. CDR3: CASSEWLGAVNQPQHF. As DNA, the CDR3 is TGTGCCAGCAGTGAATGGTTGGGGGCGGTCAATCAGCCCCAGCATTTT.

This rearrangement joins TRBV10-3 to TRBJ2-2, with TRBD2 as a possible D gene (5 bases). The CDR3 is 12 amino acids. V was clipped by 6 bases and J by 6 bases, with 8 bases between them. Germline V gives CDR1 ENHRY, CDR2 SYGVKD. In nucleotides, the CDR3 is TGTGCCATCAGGCTAGCCGCCGGGGAGCTGTTTTTT. Translation gives CAIRLAAGELFF.

V usage is TRBV14 and J usage is TRBJ2-3; TRBD2 matches at 8 bases. CDR1 and CDR2 (germline): SGHDN, FVKESK. The CDR3 consists of 14 residues. J lost 2 bases, V lost 6 bases, and 4 bases had no gene match. This CDR3 reads CASRQRENTDTQYF. The CDR3 DNA is TGTGCCAGCAGACAGCGGGAGAACACAGATACGCAGTATTTT.

This chain joins TRBV27 and TRBJ2-1; D is unclear. From germline, CDR1 is MNHEY and CDR2 SMNVEV (reference sequence). The ends were cut back, 5 bases at V and 1 base at J, with 9 bases in the middle. The CDR3 spans 14 residues. CDR3 amino acids: CASSQMGSYNEQFF. The DNA of the CDR3 is TGTGCCAGCAGTCAGATGGGGTCCTACAATGAGCAGTTCTTC.